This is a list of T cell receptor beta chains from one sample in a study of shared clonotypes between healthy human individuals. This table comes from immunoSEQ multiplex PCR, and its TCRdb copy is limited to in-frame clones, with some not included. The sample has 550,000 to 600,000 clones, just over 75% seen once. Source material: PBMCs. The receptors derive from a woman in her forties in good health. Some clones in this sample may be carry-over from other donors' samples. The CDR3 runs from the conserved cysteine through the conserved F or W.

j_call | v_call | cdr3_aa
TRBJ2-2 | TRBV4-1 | CASSQRLAGRGNTGELFF
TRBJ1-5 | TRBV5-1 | CASSLDGANQPQHF
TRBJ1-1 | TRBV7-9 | CASSRWDSVTEAFF
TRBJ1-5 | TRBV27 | CASSLMGQNNQPQHF
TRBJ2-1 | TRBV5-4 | CASSPTGQRAPNEQFF
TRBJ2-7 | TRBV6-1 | CASSVLVESSYEQYF
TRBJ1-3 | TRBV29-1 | CSVGDSYSGNTIYF
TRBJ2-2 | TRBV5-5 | CASSFAGTGTGELFF
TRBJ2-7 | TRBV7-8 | CASSSSLFRAGAPHGEQYF
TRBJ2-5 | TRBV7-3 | CASSLSGGETQYF
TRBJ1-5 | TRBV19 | CASSTGTGHSNQPQHF
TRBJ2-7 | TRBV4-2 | CASSPGTDHTYEQYF
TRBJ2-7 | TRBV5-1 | CASSPQGGTGWDEQYF
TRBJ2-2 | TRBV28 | CASSAGLAGVTGELFF
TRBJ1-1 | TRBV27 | CASSLTGSTEAFF
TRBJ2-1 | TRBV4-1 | CASSQELGGLYNEQFF
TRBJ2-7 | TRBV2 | CASSELYEQYF
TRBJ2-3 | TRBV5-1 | CASSLEGTRTDTQYF
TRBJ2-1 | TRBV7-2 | CATTTEGSSYNEQFF
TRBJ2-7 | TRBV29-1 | CSVEGMAGAYEQYF
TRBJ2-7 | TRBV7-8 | CASSFGASGSYEQYF
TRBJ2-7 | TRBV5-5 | CASKQSSGPNPLEQYF